This T cell receptor (beta chain) was sequenced for a study of T cell repertoires in cytomegalovirus infection. Study as a whole: An indication of both CMV infection and matching HLA type came from public TCR beta signatures. Study-level findings and limits: Based on cumulative public TCR beta family frequency, carriers of CMV plus the relevant HLA were identified. It was HLA-C-restricted CMV-specific TCR beta clonotypes that dominated the response ex vivo.

TCRdb re-analysed the reads in MiXCR, keeping a single row per CDR3 protein. The sample carries approximately 500,000 distinct CDR3 sequences, over 9% recorded once. About this clonotype: Antigen specificity is unknown.

Unmatched junction bases numbered 9, after V lost 5 bases and J lost 5 bases. The CDR3 is 14 residues long. This TCR was recovered from a human donor in good health (CMV status not recorded). Some clones in this sample may be carry-over from other donors' samples. The chain combines TRBV12-3 or TRBV12-4 with TRBJ2-7, with TRBD1 identical over 7 bases. The specimen sequenced was PBMCs. This CDR3 reads CASSATGVLHEQYF. The DNA of the CDR3 is TGTGCCAGCAGTGCCACAGGGGTTCTACACGAGCAGTACTTC.